This T cell receptor beta chain was profiled in a study of blood T cells in healthy people across ages. Turning to this clonotype: Its antigen is unknown.

Primers used in a second PCR of about 7 to 11 cycles were a sample-barcoded 5' primer and a J-beta primer mix. Every single cDNA molecule received a tag from a template-switch adaptor with 12 random nucleotides. TCRdb recomputed calls from the 5' RACE reads with MiXCR, one row per CDR3 protein. The sample has hundreds of thousands of distinct CDR3 sequences, just under 25% seen once. General observations from the study: Age showed a roughly linear inverse relationship with TCR beta diversity per million T cells.

The CDR3 covers 18 residues. The sample also formed part of further work on T cells of mothers and their children.

V usage is TRBV21-1 and J usage is TRBJ2-1; the DNA was not compared with TRBD1, the D call given in the table. TRBV21-1 is a pseudogene locus. Specimen: blood. This clonotype was obtained from a boy under 18 in good health. The CDR3 protein is CASSRKSITGECLNEQFF. CDR3 nucleotides: TGTGCCAGCAGCAGAAAATCCATTACAGGGGAATGCCTCAATGAGCAGTTCTTC.